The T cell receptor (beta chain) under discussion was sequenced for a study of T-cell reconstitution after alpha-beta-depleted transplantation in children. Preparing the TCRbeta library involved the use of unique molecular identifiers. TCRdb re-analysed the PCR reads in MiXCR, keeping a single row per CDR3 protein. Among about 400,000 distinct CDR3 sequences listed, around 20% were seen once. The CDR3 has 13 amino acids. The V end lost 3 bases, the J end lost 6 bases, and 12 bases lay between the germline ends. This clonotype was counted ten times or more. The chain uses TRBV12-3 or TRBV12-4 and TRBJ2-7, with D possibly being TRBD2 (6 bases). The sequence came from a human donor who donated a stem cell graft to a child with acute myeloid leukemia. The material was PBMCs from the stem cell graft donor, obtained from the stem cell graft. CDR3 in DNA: TGTGCCAGCAGTTTGGGCGGGATCCGCGAGCAGTACTTC. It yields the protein CASSLGGIREQYF.